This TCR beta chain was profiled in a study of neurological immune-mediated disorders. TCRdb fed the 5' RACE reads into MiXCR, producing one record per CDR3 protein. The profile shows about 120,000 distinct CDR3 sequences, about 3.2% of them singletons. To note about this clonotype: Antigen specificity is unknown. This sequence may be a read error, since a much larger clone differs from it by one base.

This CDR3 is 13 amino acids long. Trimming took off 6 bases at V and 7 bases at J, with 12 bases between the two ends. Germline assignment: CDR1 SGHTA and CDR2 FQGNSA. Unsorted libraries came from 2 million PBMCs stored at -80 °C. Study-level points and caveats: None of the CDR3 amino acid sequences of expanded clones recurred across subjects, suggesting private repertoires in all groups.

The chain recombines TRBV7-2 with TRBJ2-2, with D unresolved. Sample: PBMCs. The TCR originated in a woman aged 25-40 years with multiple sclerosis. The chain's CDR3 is CASRLKGNGELFF. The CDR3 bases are TGTGCCAGCAGGCTAAAGGGTAACGGGGAGCTGTTTTTT.